This TCR beta chain stems from a study of blood T cell repertoires in COVID-19. The protocol was immunoSEQ multiplex PCR, while the TCRdb copy is restricted to in-frame clones and leaves out a portion. The sample yields approximately 220,000 clones, 85% seen once. Participants reported their clinical history, and cohort assignment relied on those reports. V was shortened by 2 bases and J by 2 bases, with 6 bases between the two germline ends. The CDR3 length is 14 residues. Germline loops: CDR1 SGHAT, CDR2 FQNNGV. V usage is TRBV11-2 and J usage is TRBJ2-2; no reliable D call. This sequence originates from a man aged 35-49 years who had recovered from COVID-19. The sample taken for sequencing was PBMCs or T cells enriched from blood (not recorded which). Here the CDR3 DNA reads TGTGCCAGCAGCTTACTAATAAACACCGGGGAGCTGTTTTTT. Residues: CASSLLINTGELFF. Full variable domain (missing parts from reference TRBV11-2 and TRBJ2-2): EAGVAQSPRYKIIEKRQSVAFWCNPISGHATLYWYQQILGQGPKLLIQFQNNGVVDDSQLPKDRFSAERLKGVDSTLKIQPAKLEDSAVYLCASSLLINTGELFFGEGSRLTVL.